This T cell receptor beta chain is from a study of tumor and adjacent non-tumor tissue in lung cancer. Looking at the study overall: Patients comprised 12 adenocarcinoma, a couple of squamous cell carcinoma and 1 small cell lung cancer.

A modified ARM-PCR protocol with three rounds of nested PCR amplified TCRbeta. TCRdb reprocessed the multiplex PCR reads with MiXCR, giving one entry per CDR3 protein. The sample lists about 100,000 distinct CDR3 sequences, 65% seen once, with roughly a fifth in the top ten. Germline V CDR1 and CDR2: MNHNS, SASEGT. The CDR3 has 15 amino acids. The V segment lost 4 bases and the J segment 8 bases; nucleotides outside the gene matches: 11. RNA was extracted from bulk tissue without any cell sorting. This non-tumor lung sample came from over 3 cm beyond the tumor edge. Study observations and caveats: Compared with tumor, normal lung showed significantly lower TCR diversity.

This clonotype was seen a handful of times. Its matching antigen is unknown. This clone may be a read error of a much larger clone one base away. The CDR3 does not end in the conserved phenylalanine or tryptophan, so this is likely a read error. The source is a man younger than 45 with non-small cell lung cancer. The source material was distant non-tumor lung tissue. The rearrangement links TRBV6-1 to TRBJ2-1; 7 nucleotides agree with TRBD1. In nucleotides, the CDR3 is TGTGCCAGCAGTGGGAATACAGGGGTCATGCATGAGCAGTTCTTA. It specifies CASSGNTGVMHEQFL.